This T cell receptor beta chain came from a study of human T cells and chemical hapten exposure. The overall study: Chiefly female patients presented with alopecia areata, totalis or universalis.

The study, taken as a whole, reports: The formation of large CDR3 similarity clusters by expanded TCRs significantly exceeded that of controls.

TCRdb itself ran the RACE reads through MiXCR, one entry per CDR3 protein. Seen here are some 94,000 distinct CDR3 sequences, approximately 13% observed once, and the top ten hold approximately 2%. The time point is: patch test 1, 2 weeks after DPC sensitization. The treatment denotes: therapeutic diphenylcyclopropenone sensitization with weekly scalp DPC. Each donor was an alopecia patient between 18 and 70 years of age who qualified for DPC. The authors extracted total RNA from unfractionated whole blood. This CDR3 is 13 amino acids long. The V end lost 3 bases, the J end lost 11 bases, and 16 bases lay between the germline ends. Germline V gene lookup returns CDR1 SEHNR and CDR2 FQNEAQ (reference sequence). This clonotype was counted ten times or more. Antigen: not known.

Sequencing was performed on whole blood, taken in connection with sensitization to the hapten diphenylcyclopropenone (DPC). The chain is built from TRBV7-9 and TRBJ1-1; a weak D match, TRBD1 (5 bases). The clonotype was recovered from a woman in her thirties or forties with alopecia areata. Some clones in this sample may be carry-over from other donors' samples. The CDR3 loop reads CASSFGGSPRAFF. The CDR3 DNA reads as TGTGCCAGCAGCTTCGGGGGGTCGCCCCGGGCTTTCTTT.